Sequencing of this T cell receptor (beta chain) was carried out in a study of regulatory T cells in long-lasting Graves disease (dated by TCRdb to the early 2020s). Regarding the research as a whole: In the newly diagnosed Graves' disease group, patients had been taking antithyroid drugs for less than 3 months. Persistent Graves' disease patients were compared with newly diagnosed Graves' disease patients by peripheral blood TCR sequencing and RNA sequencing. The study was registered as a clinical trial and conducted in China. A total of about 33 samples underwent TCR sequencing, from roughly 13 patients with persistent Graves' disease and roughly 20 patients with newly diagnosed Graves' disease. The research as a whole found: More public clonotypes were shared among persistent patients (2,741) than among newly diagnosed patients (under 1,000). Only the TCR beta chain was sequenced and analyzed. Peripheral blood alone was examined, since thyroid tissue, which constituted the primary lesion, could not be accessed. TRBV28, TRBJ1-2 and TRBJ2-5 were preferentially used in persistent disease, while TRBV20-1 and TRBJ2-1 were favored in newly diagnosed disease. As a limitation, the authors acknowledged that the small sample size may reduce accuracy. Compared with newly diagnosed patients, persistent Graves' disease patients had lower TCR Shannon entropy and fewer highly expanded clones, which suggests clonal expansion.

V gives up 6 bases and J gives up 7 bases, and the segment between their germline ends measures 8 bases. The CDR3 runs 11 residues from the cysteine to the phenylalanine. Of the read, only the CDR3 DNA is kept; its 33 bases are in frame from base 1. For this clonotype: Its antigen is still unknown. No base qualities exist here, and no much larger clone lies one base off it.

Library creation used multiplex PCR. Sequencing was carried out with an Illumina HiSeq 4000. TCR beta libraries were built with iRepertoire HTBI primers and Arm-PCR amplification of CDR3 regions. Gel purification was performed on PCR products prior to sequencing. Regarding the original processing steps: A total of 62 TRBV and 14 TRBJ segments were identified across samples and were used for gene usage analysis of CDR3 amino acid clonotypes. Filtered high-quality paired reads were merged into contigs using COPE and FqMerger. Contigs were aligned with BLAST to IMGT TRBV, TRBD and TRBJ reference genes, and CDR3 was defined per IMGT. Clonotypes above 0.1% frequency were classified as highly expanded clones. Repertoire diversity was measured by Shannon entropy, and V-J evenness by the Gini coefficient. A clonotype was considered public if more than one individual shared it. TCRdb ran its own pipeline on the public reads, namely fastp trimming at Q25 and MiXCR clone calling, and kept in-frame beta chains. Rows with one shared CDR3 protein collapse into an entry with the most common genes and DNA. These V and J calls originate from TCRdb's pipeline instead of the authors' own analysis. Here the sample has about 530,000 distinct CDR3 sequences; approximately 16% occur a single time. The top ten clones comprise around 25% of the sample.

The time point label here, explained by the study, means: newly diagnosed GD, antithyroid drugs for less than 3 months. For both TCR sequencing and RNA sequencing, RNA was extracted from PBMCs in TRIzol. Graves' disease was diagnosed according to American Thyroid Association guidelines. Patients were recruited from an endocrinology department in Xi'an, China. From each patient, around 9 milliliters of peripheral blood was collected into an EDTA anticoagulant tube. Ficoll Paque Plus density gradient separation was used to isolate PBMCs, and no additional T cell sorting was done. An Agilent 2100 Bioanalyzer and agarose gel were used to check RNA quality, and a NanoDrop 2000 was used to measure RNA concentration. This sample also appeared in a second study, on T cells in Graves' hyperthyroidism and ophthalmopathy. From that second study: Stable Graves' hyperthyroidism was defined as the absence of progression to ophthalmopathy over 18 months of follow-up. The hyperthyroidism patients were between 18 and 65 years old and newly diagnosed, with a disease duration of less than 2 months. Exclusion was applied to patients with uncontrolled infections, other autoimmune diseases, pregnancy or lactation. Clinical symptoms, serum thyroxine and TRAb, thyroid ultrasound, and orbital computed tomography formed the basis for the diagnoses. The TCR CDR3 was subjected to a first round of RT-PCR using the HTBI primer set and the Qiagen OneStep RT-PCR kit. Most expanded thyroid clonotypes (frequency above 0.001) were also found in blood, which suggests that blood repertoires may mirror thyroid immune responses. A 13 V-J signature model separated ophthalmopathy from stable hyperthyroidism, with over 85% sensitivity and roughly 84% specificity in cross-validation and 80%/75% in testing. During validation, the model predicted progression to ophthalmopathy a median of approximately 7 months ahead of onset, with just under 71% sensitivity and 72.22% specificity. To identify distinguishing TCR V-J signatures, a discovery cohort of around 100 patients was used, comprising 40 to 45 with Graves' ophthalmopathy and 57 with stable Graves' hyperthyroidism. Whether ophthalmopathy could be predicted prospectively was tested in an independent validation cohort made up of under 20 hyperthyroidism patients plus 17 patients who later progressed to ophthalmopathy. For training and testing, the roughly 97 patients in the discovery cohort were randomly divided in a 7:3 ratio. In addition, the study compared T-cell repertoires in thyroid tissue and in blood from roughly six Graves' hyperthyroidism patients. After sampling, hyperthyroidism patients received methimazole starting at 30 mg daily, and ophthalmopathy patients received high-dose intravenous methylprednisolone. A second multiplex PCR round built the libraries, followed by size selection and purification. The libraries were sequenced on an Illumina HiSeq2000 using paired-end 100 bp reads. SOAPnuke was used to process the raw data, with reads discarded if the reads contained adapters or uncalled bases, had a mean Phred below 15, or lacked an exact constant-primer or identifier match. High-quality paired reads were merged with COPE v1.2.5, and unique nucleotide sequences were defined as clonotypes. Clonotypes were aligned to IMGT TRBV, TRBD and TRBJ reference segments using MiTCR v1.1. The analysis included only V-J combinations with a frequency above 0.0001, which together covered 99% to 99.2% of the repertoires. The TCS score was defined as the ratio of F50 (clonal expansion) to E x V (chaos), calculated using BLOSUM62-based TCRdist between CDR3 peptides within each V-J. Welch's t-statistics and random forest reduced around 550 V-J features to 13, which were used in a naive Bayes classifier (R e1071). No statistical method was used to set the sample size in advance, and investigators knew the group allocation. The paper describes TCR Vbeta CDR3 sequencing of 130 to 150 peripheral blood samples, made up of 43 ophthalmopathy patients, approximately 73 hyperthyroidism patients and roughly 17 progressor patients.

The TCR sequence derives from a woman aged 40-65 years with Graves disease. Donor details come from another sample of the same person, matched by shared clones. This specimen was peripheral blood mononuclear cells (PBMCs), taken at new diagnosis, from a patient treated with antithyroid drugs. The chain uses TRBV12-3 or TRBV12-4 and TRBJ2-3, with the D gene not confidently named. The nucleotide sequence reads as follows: TGTGCCAGCAGGTCCATCTATACGCAGTATTTT. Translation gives CASRSIYTQYF.